This T cell receptor (beta chain) was identified during a study of blood T cell repertoires in COVID-19. Germline trimming cut 6 bases from V and 5 bases from J; bases unmatched to any gene: 6. The germline V gene encodes CDR1 SQVTM and CDR2 ANQGSEA. This CDR3 is 13 amino acids long. Methods used by the authors: Amplified reference gene primers provided the basis for estimating nucleated cell counts. TCRdb keeps only in-frame clones here, not all; method: immunoSEQ multiplex PCR. V, J and clone size are those of that table, while D and trimming were read from the DNA. This sample has approximately 190,000 clones, with around three quarters found just once.

V usage is TRBV29-1 and J usage is TRBJ1-1, with 10 bases lining up with TRBD1. The specimen was peripheral blood. The sequence derives from a man between 60 and 75 years old with active or convalescent COVID-19. In DNA, the CDR3 is TGCAGCGTGAGACAGGGGGCTGGTACTGAAGCTTTCTTT. It codes for CSVRQGAGTEAFF.